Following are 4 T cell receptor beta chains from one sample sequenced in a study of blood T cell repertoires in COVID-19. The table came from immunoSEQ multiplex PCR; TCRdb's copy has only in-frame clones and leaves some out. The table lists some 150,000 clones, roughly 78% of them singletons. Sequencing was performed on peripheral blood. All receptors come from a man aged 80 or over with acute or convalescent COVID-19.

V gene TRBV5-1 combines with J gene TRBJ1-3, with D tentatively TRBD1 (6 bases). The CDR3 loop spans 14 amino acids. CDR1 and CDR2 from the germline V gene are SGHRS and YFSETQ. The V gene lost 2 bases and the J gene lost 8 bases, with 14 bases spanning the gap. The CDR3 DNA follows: TGCGCCAGCAGCTTTGTCCAGGGGACCGACACCATATATTTT. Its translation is CASSFVQGTDTIYF.

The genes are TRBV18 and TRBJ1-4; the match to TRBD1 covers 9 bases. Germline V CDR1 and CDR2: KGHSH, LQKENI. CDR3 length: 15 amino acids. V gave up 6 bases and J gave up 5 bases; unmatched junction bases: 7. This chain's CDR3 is CASSSEDRGNEKLFF. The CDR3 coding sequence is TGTGCCAGCTCCTCGGAGGACAGGGGAAATGAAAAACTGTTTTTT.

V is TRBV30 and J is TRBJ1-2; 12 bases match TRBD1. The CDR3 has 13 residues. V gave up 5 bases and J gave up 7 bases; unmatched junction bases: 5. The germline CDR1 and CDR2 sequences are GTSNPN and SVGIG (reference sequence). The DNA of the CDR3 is TGTGCCTGGGATGGGACAGGGGGCTTTGGCTACACCTTC. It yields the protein CAWDGTGGFGYTF. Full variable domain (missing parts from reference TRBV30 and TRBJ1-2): SQTIHQWPATLVQPVGSPLSLECTVEGTSNPNLYWYRQAAGRGLQLLFYSVGIGQISSEVPQNLSASRPQDRQFILSSKKLLLSDSGFYLCAWDGTGGFGYTFGSGTRLTVV.

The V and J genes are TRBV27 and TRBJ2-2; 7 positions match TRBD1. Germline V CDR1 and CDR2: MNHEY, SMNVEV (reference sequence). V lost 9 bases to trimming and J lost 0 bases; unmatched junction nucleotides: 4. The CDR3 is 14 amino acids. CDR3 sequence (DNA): TGTGCCAGTCGAGGGACAGCGAACACCGGGGAGCTGTTTTTT. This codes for CASRGTANTGELFF.